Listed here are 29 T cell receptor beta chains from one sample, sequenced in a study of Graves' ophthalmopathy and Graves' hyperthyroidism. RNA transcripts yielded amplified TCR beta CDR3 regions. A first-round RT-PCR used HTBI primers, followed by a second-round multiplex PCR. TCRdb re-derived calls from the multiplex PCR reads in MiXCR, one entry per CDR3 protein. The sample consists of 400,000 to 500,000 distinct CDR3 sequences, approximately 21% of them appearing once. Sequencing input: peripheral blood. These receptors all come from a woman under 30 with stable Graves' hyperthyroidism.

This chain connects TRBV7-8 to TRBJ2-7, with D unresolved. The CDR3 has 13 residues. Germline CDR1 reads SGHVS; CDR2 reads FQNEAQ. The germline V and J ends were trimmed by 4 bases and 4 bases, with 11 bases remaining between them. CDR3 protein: CASSSIRAYEQYF. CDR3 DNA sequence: TGTGCCAGCAGCTCAATCCGGGCATACGAGCAGTACTTC.

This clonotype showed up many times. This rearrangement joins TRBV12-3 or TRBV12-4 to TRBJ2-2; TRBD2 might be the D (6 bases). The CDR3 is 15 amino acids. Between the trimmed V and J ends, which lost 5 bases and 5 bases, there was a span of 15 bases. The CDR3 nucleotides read TGTGCCAGCAGTGGAGGAGCTAGCGTAACCGGGGAGCTGTTTTTT. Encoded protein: CASSGGASVTGELFF.

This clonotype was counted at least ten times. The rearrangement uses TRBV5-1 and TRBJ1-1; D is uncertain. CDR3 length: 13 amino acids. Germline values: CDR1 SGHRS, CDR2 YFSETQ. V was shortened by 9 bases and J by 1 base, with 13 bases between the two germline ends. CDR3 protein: CATRISGNTEAFF. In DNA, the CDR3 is TGCGCCACCCGAATTTCGGGGAACACTGAAGCTTTCTTT.

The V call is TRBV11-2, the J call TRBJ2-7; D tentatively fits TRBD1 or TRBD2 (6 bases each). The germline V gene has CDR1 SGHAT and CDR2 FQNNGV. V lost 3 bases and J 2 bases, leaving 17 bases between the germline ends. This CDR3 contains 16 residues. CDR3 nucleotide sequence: TGTGCCAGCAGCTTGGGCGGGGAAGGGGGTACCTACGAGCAGTACTTC. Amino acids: CASSLGGEGGTYEQYF.

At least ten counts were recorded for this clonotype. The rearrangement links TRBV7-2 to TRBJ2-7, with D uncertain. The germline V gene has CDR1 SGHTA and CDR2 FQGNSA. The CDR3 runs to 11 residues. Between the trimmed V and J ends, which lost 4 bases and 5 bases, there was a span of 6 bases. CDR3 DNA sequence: TGTGCCAGCAGCTCCTGGGACGAGCAGTACTTC. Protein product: CASSSWDEQYF.

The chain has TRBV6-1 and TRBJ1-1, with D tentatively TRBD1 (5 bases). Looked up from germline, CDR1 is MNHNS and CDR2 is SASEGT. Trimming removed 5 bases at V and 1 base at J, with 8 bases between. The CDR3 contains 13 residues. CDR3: CASSRQRNTEAFF. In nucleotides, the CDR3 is TGTGCCAGCAGTCGACAGCGGAACACTGAAGCTTTCTTT.

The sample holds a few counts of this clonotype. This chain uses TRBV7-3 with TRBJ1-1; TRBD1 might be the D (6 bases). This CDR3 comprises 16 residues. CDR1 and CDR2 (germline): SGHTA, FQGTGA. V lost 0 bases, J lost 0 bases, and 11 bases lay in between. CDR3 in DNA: TGTGCCAGCAGCTTAACGGGGGGGCATATGAACACTGAAGCTTTCTTT. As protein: CASSLTGGHMNTEAFF.

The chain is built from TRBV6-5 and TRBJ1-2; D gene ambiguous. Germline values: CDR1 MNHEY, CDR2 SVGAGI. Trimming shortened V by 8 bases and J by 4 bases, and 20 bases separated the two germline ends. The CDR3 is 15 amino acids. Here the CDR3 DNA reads TGTGCCAGCGTTCCTAAACTCGGGGTCCTCTATGGCTACACCTTC. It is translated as CASVPKLGVLYGYTF.

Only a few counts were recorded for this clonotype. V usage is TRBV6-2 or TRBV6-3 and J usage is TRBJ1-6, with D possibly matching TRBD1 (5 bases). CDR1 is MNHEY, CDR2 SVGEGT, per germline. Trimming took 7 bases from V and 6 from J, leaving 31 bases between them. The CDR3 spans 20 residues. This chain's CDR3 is CASILEGQGPDEPGNSPLHF. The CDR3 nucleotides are TGTGCCAGCATCCTAGAGGGGCAGGGACCGGACGAGCCGGGTAATTCACCCCTCCACTTT.

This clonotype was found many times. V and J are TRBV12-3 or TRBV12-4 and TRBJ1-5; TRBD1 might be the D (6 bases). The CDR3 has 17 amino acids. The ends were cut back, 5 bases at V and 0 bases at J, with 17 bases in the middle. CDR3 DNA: TGTGCCAGCAGTGGCGCCGGGACACAATATAGCAATCAGCCCCAGCATTTT. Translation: CASSGAGTQYSNQPQHF.

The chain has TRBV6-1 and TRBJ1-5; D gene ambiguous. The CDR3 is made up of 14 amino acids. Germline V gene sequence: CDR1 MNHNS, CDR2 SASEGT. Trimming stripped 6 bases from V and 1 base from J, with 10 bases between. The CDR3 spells CASSPRTSNQPQHF. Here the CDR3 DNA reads TGTGCCAGCAGCCCCAGGACGAGCAATCAGCCCCAGCATTTT.

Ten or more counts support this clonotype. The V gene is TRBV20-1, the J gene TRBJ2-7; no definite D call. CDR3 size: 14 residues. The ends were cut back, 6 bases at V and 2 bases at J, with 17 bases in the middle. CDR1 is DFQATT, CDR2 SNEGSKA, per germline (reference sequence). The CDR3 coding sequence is TGCAGTGCCCGACGGGCAGTTGACACCTACGAGCAGTACTTC. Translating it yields CSARRAVDTYEQYF.

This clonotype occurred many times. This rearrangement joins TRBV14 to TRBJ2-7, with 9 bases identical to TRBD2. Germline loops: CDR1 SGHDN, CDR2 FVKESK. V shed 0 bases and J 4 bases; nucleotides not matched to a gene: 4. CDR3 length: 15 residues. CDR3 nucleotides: TGTGCCAGCAGCCAAGATAGCGGGAGCGGGTACGAGCAGTACTTC. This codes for CASSQDSGSGYEQYF.

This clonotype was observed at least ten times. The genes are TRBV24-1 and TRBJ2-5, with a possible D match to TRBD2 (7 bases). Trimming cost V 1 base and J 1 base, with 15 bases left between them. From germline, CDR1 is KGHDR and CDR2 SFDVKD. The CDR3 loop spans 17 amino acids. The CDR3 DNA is TGTGCCACCAGTGATTTACGGGCGGGGGCCCTCCAAGAGACCCAGTACTTC. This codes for CATSDLRAGALQETQYF.

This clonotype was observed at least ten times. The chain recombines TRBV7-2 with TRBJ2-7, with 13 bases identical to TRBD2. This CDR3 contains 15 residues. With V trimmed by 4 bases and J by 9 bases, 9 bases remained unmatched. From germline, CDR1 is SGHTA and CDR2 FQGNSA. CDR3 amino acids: CASSYRTSGSAVQYF. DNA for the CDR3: TGTGCCAGCAGCTATCGGACTAGCGGGAGTGCTGTGCAGTACTTC.

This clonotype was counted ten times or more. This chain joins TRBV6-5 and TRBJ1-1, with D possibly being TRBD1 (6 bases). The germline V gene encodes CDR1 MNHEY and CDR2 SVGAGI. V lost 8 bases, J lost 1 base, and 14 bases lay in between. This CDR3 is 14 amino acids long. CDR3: CASRRGGRNTEAFF. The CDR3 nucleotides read TGTGCCAGCCGGAGGGGGGGGAGGAACACTGAAGCTTTCTTT.

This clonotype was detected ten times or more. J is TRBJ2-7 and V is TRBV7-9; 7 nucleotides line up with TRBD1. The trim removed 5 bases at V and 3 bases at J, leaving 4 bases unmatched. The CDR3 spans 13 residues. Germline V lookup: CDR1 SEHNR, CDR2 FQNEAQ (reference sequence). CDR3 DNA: TGTGCCAGCAGCATACGGGACAGCTACGAGCAGTACTTC. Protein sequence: CASSIRDSYEQYF.

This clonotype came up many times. Written as DNA, the CDR3 is TGTGCCAGCAGGCTTAATCCGGGACAGGGGGTCGGGGAGCTGTTTTTT. Protein sequence: CASRLNPGQGVGELFF. The rearrangement joins TRBV12-3 or TRBV12-4 to TRBJ2-2; 11 nucleotides agree with TRBD1. The ends lost 6 bases at V and 7 bases at J; junction bases unmatched: 10. The CDR3 has 16 residues.

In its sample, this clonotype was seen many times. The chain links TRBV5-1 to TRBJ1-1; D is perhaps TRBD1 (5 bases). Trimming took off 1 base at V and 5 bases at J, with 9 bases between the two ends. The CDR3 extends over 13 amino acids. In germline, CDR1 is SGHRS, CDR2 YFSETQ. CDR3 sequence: CASSLWGGTEAFF. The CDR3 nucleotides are TGCGCCAGCAGCTTGTGGGGCGGGACTGAAGCTTTCTTT.

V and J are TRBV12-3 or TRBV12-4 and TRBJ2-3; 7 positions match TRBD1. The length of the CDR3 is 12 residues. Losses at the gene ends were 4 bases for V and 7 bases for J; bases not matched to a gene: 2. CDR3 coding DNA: TGTGCCAGCAGTTCACAGGGGAATACGCAGTATTTT. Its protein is CASSSQGNTQYF.

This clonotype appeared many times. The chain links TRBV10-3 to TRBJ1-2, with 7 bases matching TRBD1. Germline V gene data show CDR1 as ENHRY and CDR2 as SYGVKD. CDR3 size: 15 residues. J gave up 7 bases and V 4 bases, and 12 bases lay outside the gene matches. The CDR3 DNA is TGTGCCATCAGTGTATCCGGGGACAGCATCCTTGGCTACACCTTC. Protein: CAISVSGDSILGYTF.

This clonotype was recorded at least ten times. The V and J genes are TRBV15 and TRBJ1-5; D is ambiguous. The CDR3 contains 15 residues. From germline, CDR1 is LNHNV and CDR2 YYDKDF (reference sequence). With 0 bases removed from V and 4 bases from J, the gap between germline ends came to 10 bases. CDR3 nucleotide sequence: TGTGCCACCAGCAGAGATTCAACAGAGAATCAGCCCCAGCATTTT. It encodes CATSRDSTENQPQHF.

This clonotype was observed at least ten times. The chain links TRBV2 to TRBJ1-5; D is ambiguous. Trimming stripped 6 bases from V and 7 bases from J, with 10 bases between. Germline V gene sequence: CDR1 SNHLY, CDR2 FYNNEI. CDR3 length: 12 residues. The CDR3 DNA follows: TGTGCCAGCAGCAACAGTGGACAGCCCCAGCATTTT. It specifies CASSNSGQPQHF.

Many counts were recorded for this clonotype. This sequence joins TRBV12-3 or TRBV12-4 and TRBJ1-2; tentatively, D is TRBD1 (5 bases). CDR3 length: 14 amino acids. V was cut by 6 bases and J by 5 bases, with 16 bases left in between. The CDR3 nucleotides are TGTGCCAGCAGCCTAACCCGGGACGGATATGGCTACACCTTC. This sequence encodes CASSLTRDGYGYTF.

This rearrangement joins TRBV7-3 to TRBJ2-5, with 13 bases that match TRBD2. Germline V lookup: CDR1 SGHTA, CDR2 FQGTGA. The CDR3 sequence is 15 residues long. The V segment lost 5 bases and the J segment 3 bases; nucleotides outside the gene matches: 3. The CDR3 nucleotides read TGTGCCAGCAGCGTCGGACTAGCGGGGGAAGAGACCCAGTACTTC. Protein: CASSVGLAGEETQYF.

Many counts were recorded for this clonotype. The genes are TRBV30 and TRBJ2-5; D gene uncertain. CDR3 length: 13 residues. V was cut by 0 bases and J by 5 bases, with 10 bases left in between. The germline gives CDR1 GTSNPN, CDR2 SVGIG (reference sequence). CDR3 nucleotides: TGTGCCTGGAGTGTGTCTGGGTCGGAGACCCAGTACTTC. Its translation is CAWSVSGSETQYF. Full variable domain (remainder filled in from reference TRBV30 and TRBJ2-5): SQTIHQWPATLVQPVGSPLSLECTVEGTSNPNLYWYRQAAGRGLQLLFYSVGIGQISSEVPQNLSASRPQDRQFILSSKKLLLSDSGFYLCAWSVSGSETQYFGPGTRLLVL.

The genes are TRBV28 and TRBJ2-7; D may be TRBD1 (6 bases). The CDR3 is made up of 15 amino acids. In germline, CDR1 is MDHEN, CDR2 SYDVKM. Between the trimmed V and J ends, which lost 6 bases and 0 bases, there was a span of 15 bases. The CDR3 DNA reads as TGTGCCAGCAGGCCAACAGGGATAGGCTCCTACGAGCAGTACTTC. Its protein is CASRPTGIGSYEQYF. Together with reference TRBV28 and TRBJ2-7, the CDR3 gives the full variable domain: DVKVTQSSRYLVKRTGEKVFLECVQDMDHENMFWYRQDPGLGLRLIYFSYDVKMKEKGDIPEGYSVSREKKERFSLILESASTNQTSMYLCASRPTGIGSYEQYFGPGTRLTVT.

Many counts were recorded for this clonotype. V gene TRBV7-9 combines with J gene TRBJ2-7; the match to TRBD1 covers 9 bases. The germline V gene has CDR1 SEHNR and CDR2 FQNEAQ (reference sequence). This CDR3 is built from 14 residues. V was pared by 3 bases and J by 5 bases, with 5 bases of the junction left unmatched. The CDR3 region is CASSFRDRDHEQYF. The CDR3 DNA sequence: TGTGCCAGCAGCTTCCGGGACAGGGACCACGAGCAGTACTTC.

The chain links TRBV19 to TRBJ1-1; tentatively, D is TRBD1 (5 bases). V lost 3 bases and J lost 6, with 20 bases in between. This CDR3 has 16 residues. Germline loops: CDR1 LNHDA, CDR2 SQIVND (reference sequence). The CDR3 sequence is CASSILPGAGTSEAFF. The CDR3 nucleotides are TGTGCCAGTAGTATCCTACCCGGGGCAGGGACCTCTGAAGCTTTCTTT.